These T cell receptor beta chains were read from a single sample in a study of blood T cell repertoires in COVID-19. Only in-frame clones appear in the TCRdb table, and some are missing; sequencing was by immunoSEQ multiplex PCR. This sample has 140,000 to 150,000 clones, with 88% found just once. Sequencing input: peripheral blood. The receptors derive from a man in his 70s with acute or convalescent COVID-19. CDR3s include the opening cysteine and the closing phenylalanine or tryptophan. Where a row states a size, it is once, few, many or the class of an expanded clone; other rows omit it.

j_call v_call clone_size cdr3_aa
TRBJ2-2 TRBV5-1 . CASSDSTYTGELFF
TRBJ1-4 TRBV12-3/TRBV12-4 . CASSLNLRLFF
TRBJ1-6 TRBV9 once CASSVDGWWDSVSPLHF
TRBJ1-4 TRBV5-1 once CASSLGTGGNEKLFF
TRBJ2-3 TRBV6-6 . CASSYTGGRDTQYF
TRBJ2-1 TRBV24-1 . CATSATGSYNEQFF
TRBJ1-6 TRBV6-1 . CASSDEVPNSPLHF
TRBJ1-1 TRBV12-3/TRBV12-4 few CASSLQGGTEAFF
TRBJ1-5 TRBV25-1 once CASSEYSGNQPQHF
TRBJ2-7 TRBV7-3 . CASSLNGGSAYEQYF
TRBJ2-3 TRBV24-1 once CATSGQFTDTQYF
TRBJ2-3 TRBV5-1 . CASSLLGASTDTQYF
TRBJ2-2 TRBV10-3 . CAINLTGLTGELFF
TRBJ2-5 TRBV5-6 . CASRGTGRGETQYF
TRBJ2-7 TRBV5-8 . CASSSEQRYEQYF
TRBJ2-5 TRBV28 . CASSLYRTRGETQYF
TRBJ1-1 TRBV18 . CASSPTIGTGVNTEAFF
TRBJ2-5 TRBV7-8 . CASSPLTGQETQYF
TRBJ2-7 TRBV10-2 . CASSWTGDYEQYF
TRBJ2-3 TRBV5-5 . CASSLQASTDTQYF
TRBJ2-1 TRBV1 . CTTGRLCNEQFF
TRBJ1-2 TRBV11-2 . CASSRGFGGPVNGYTF
TRBJ1-5 TRBV5-6 . CASSLGQGGNQPQHF
TRBJ1-2 TRBV16 . CAGSPLDRAEVGYTF
TRBJ2-4 TRBV19 . CASRSGLVAKNIQYF